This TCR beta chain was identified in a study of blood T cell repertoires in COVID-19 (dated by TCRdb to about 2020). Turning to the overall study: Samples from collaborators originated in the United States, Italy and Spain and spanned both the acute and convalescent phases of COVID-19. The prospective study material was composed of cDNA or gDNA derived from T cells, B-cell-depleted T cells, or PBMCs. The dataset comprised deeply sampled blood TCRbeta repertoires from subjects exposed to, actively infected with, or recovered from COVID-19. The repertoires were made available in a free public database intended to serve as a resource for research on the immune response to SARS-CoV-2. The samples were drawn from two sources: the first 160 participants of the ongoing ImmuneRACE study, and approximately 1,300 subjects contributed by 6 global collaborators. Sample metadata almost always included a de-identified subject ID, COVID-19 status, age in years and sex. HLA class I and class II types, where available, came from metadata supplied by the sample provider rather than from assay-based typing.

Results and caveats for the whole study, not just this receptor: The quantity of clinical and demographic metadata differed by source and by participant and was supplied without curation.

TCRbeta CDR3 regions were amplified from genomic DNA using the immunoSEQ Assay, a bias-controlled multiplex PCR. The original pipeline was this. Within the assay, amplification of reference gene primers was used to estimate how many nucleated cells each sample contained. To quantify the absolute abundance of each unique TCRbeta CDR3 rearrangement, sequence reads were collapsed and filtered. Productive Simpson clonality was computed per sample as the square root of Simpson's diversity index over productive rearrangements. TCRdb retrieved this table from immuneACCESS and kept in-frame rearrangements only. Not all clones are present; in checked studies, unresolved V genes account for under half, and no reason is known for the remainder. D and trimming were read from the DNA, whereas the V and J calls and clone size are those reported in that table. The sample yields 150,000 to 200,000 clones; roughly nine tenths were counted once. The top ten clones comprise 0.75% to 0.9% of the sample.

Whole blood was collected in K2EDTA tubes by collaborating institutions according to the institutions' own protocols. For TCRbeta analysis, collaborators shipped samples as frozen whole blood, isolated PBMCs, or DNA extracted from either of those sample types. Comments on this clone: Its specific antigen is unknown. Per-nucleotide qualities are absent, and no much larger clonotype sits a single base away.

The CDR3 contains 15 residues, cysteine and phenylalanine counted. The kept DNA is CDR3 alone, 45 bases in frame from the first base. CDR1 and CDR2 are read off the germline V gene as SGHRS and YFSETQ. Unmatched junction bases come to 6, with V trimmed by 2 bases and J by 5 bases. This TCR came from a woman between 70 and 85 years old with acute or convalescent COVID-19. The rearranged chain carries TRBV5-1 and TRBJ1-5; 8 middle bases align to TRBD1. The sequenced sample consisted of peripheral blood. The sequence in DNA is TGCGCCAGCAGCTTAACAGGACAGGGCGATCAGCCCCAGCATTTT. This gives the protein CASSLTGQGDQPQHF. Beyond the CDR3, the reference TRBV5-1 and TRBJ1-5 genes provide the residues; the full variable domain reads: KAGVTQTPRYLIKTRGQQVTLSCSPISGHRSVSWYQQTPGQGLQFLFEYFSETQRNKGNFPGRFSGRQFSNSRSEMNVSTLELGDSALYLCASSLTGQGDQPQHFGDGTRLSIL.